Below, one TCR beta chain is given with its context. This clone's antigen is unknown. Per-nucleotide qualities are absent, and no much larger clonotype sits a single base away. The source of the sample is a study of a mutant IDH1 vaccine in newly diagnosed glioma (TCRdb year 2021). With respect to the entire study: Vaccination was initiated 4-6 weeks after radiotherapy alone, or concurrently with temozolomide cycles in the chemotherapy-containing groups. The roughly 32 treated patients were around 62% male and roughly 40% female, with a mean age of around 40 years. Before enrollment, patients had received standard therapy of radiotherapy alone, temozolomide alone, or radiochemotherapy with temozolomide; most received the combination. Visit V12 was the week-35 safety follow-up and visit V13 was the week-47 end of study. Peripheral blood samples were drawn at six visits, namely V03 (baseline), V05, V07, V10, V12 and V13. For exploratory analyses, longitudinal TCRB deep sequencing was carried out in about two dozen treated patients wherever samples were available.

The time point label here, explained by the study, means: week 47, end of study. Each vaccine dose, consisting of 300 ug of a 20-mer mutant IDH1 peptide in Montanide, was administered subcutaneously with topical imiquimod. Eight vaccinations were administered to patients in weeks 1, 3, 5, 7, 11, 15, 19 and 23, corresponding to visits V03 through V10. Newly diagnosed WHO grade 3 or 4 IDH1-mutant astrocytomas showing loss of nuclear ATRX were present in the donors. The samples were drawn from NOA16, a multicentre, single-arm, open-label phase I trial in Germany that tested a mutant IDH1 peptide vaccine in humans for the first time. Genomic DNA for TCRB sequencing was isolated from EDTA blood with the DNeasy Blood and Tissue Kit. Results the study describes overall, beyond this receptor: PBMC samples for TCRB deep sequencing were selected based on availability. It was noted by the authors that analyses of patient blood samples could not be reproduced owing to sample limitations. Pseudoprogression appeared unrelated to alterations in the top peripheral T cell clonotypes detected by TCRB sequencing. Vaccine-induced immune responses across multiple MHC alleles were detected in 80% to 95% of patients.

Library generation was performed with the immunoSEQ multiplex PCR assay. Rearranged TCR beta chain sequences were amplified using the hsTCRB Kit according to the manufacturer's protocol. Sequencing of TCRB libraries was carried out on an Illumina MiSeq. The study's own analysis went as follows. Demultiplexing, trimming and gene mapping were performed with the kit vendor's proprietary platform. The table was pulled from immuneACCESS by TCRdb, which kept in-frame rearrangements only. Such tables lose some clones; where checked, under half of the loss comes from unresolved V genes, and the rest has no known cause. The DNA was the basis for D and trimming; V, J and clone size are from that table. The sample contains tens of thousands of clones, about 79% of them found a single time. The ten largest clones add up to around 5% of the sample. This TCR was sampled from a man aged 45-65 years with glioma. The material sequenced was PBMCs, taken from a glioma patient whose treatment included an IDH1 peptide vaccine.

The nucleotides read TGCGCCAGCAGCCTAGAAGGTTTAGAAGAGACCCAGTACTTC. It specifies CASSLEGLEETQYF. The rearranged chain carries TRBV4-1 and TRBJ2-5, with the D gene not clear enough to name. V is clipped by 4 bases and J by 3 bases, and the sequence between their germline boundaries is 12 bases long. Sequences MGHRA (CDR1) and YSYEKL (CDR2) are obtained from the germline V gene. From its cysteine to its phenylalanine, the CDR3 spans 14 amino acids. Only the CDR3 DNA stays, 42 bases, in frame from base 1.